This T cell receptor beta chain was observed in a study of breast tumors, draining lymph nodes, adjacent tissues. This clonotype was seen a handful of times. Its antigen remains unknown. The germline V gene has CDR1 MNHEY and CDR2 SVGEGT. Trimming shortened V by 5 bases and J by 8 bases, and 12 bases separated the two germline ends. This CDR3 spans 12 amino acids. Samples came from axillary lymph nodes draining the breast cancer. Each CDR3 protein is one row after TCRdb ran MiXCR on the multiplex PCR reads. The sample includes about 180,000 distinct CDR3 sequences, roughly 30% of them seen just once. Whole-study results and caveats: Tumor and nontumor repertoires were significantly more similar in luminal-like than in basal-like breast cancer. Tumor repertoires ranked between lymph nodes and nontumor tissue in diversity, with V and J gene preferences.

The sequenced material came from axillary lymph node tissue. The V call is TRBV6-2 or TRBV6-3, the J call TRBJ1-2; D is ambiguous. The TCR was taken from a female donor with breast cancer. Some clones in this sample may be carry-over from other donors' samples. CDR3 amino acids: CASSPDYRGYTF. DNA for the CDR3: TGTGCCAGCAGTCCGGACTACCGGGGCTACACCTTC.